Listed below are T cell receptor beta chains from one sample, sequenced in a study of radiotherapy plus CTLA-4 blockade in lung cancer. Measured with immunoSEQ multiplex PCR; TCRdb has only the in-frame clones, and not every one. The sample has 75,000 or so clones; 78% are singletons. The sample consisted of peripheral blood, taken from a patient treated with radiotherapy plus ipilimumab. The receptor source for this set is a human donor with non-small cell lung cancer who had a complete response to radiotherapy plus ipilimumab. The CDR3 runs from the conserved cysteine through the conserved F or W. Fields, in order: V gene, D gene, J gene, clone size, CDR3 DNA, CDR3 protein. A D gene is named only where the DNA matches it firmly. Clone size, where shown, is once, few, many, or a class for clones that have expanded.

TRBV23-1	NA	TRBJ1-5	once	TGCGCCAGGAACAAGCCAGCAAGCAATCAGCCCCAGCATTTT	CARNKPASNQPQHF
TRBV11-2	NA	TRBJ2-1	NA	TGTGCCAGCAGCCAGAGAGGATACCGTTCCTACAATGAGCAGTTCTTC	CASSQRGYRSYNEQFF
TRBV7-2	TRBD1	TRBJ1-5	NA	TGTGCCAGCAGCTTGTGGACAGGGGGCGGTCAGCCCCAGCATTTT	CASSLWTGGGQPQHF
TRBV7-6	TRBD2	TRBJ2-3	NA	TGTGCCAGCAGCTGGTTGCGGGGGGACACAGATACGCAGTATTTT	CASSWLRGDTDTQYF
TRBV5-1	TRBD1	TRBJ2-3	NA	TGCGCCAGCAGCTCGGGACAGGAGCTAGATACGCAGTATTTT	CASSSGQELDTQYF
TRBV14	NA	TRBJ1-2	once	TGTGCCAGCAGCCGCGATTCTAACTATGGCTACACCTTC	CASSRDSNYGYTF
TRBV19	NA	TRBJ1-1	NA	TGTGCCAGTACTCTGGGTCGAGTGAACACTGAAGCTTTCTTT	CASTLGRVNTEAFF
TRBV14	TRBD2	TRBJ2-2	NA	TGTGCCAGCAGCCCCCTTACCGGGACTAGCGGGAGGAGGAAGGACGGGGAGCTGTTTTTT	CASSPLTGTSGRRKDGELFF
TRBV6-6	NA	TRBJ1-2	NA	TGTGCCAGCAGTTATTCCACGAACTATGGCTACACCTTC	CASSYSTNYGYTF
TRBV5-4	TRBD2	TRBJ2-3	NA	TGTGCCAGCAGCCGCGGCGCGGGAGGGACAGATACGCAGTATTTT	CASSRGAGGTDTQYF
TRBV7-2	NA	TRBJ2-2	NA	TGTGCCAGCAGCTTAGTTCGCGCGAACACCGGGGAGCTGTTTTTT	CASSLVRANTGELFF
TRBV19	NA	TRBJ1-6	NA	TGTGCCAGTAGTACGGGAGGGGAAAATTCACCCCTCCACTTT	CASSTGGENSPLHF
TRBV5-6	NA	TRBJ1-3	NA	TGTGCCAGCAGCTTGGATGGAAATGGAAACACCATATATTTT	CASSLDGNGNTIYF
TRBV25-1	NA	TRBJ2-6	NA	TGTGCCAGCAGCAGGGCTGGGGCCAACGTCCTGACTTTC	CASSRAGANVLTF
TRBV5-1	NA	TRBJ2-7	few	TGCGCCAGCAGCTTGGCCCATCCGGGGTCCTTTTTTTCCTACGAGCAGTACTTC	CASSLAHPGSFFSYEQYF
TRBV7-2	NA	TRBJ2-3	NA	TGTGCCAGCAGCCTAATGAAGGGTGCCAATACGCAGTATTTT	CASSLMKGANTQYF
TRBV5-1	TRBD1	TRBJ2-3	once	TGCGCCAGCAGCTTGGCGGACAGGGGGGGATTGGATACGCAGTATTTT	CASSLADRGGLDTQYF
TRBV2	TRBD1	TRBJ2-4	NA	TGTGCCAGCAGAGAGACAGGGGCGGGAGCCAAAAACATTCAGTACTTC	CASRETGAGAKNIQYF
TRBV2	TRBD1	TRBJ1-4	NA	TGTGCCAGCAATCGGGACAGGGGTGAAAAACTGTTTTTT	CASNRDRGEKLFF
TRBV4-3	NA	TRBJ2-7	NA	TGCGCCAGCAGCCAAGATCTGAAGGGTTCCTACGAGCAGTACTTC	CASSQDLKGSYEQYF